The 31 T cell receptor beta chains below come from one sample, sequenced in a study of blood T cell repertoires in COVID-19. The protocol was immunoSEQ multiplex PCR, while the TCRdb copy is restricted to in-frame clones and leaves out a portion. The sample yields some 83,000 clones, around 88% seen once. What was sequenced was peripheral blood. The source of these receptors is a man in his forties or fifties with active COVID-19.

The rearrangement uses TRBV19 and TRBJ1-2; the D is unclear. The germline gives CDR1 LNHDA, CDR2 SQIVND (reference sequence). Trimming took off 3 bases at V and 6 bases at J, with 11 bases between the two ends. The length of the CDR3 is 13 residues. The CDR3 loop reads CASSIFAGNGYTF. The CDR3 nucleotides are TGTGCCAGTAGTATTTTCGCGGGGAATGGCTACACCTTC.

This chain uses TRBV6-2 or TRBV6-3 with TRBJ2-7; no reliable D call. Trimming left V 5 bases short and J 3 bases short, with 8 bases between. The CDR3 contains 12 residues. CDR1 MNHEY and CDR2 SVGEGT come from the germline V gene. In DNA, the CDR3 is TGTGCCAGCAGTCCCCGCGACTACGAGCAGTACTTC. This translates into CASSPRDYEQYF.

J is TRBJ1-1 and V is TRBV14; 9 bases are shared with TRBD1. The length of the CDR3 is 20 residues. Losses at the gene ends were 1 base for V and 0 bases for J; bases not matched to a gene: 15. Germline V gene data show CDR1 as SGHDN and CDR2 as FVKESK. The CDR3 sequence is CASSQGGQGTIKYLNTEAFF. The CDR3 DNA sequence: TGTGCCAGCAGCCAAGGTGGACAGGGGACGATAAAGTATTTGAACACTGAAGCTTTCTTT.

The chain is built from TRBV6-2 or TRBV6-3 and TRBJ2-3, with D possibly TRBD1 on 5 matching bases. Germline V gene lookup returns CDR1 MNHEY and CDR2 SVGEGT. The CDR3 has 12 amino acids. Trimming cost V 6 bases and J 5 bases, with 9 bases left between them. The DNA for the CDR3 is TGTGCCAGCAGCATAGGGGTAGATACGCAGTATTTT. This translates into CASSIGVDTQYF.

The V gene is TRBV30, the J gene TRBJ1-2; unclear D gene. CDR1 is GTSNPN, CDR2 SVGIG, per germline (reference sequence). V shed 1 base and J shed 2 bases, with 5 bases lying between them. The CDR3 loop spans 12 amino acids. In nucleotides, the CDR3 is TGTGCCTGGAGTGGCGGAAACTATGGCTACACCTTC. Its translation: CAWSGGNYGYTF.

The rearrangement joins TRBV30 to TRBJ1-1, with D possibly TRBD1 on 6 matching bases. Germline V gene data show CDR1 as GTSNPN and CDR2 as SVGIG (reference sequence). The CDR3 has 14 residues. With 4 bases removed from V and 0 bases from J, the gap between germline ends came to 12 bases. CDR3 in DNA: TGTGCCTGGACAGGGGTTTACATGAACACTGAAGCTTTCTTT. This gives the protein CAWTGVYMNTEAFF.

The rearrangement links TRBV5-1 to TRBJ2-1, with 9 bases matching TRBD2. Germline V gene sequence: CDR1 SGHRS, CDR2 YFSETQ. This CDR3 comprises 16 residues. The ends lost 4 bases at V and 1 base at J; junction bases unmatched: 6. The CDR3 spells CASSIASGISYNEQFF. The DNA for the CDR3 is TGCGCCAGCAGCATAGCTAGCGGGATTTCCTACAATGAGCAGTTCTTC.

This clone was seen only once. The CDR3 loop is CASSLETGPNYNEQFF. The CDR3 DNA reads TGTGCCAGCAGCTTAGAGACAGGGCCCAACTACAATGAGCAGTTCTTC. The J gene is TRBJ2-1, the V gene TRBV7-8, with TRBD1 matching over 7 bases. From germline, CDR1 is SGHVS and CDR2 FQNEAQ. The CDR3 is made up of 16 amino acids. Germline trimming cut 1 base from V and 3 bases from J; bases unmatched to any gene: 6.

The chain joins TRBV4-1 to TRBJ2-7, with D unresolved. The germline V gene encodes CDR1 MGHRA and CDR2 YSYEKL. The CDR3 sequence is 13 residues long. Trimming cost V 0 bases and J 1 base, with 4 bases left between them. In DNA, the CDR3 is TGCGCCAGCAGCCAAGATCGGTCCTACGAGCAGTACTTC. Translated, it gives CASSQDRSYEQYF.

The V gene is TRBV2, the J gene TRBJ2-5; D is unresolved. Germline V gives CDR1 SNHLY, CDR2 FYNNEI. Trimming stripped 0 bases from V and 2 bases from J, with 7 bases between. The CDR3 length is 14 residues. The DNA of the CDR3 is TGTGCCAGCAGTGAAGCGCGGCTTCAAGAGACCCAGTACTTC. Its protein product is CASSEARLQETQYF.

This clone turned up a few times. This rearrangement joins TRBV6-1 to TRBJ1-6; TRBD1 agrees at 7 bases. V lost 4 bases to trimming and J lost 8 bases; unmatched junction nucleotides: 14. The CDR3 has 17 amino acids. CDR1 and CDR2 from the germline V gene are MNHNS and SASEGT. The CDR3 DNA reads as TGTGCCAGCAGTGGGAGGACAGGCGTCCTTTATTATTCACCCCTCCACTTT. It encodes CASSGRTGVLYYSPLHF.

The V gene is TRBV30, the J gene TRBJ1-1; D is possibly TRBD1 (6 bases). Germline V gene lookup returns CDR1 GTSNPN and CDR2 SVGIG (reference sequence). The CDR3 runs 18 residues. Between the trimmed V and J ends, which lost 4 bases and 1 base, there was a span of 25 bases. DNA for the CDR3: TGTGCCTGGACCCCACAGGGTGGTGGCCGCAGGGGGAACACTGAAGCTTTCTTT. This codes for CAWTPQGGGRRGNTEAFF.

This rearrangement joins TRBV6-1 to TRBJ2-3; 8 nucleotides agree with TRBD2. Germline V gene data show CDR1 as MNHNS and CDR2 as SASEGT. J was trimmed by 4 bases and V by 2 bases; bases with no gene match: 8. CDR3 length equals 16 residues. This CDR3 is CASSEYPSGGPDTQYF. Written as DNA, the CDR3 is TGTGCCAGCAGTGAATATCCGAGCGGGGGCCCAGATACGCAGTATTTT.

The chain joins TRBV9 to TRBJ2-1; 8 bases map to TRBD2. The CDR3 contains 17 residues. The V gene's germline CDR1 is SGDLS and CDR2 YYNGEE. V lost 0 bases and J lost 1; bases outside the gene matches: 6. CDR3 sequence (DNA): TGTGCCAGCAGCGTAGACACGGGGGGGATTTCCTACAATGAGCAGTTCTTC. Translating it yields CASSVDTGGISYNEQFF.

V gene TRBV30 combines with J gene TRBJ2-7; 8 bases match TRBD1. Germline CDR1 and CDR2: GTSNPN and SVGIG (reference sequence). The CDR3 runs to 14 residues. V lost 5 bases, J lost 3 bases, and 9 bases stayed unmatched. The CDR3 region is CAWAAGTGHYEQYF. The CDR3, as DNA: TGTGCCTGGGCCGCCGGGACAGGTCACTACGAGCAGTACTTC. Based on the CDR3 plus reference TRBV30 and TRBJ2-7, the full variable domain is SQTIHQWPATLVQPVGSPLSLECTVEGTSNPNLYWYRQAAGRGLQLLFYSVGIGQISSEVPQNLSASRPQDRQFILSSKKLLLSDSGFYLCAWAAGTGHYEQYFGPGTRLTVT.

This chain's CDR3 is CASSTRRGGVSVGSNTEAFF. As DNA, the CDR3 is TGTGCCAGTAGTACCCGTCGGGGGGGGGTCTCTGTTGGATCGAACACTGAAGCTTTCTTT. This rearrangement joins TRBV19 to TRBJ1-1; a possible D gene is TRBD1 (5 bases). Germline loops: CDR1 LNHDA, CDR2 SQIVND (reference sequence). There are 20 residues in the CDR3. Trimming shortened V by 4 bases and J by 1 base, and 28 bases separated the two germline ends.

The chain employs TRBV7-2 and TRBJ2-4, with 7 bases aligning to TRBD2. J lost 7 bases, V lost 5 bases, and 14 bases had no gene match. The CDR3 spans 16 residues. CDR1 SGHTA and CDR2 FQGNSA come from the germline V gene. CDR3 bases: TGTGCCAGCAGCGGGGGGACTATTAAAAACTCGAACATTCAGTACTTC. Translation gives CASSGGTIKNSNIQYF.

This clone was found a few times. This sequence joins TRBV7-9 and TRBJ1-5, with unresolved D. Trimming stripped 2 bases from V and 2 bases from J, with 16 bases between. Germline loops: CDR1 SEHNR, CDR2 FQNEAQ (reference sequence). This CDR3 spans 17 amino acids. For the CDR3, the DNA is TGTGCCAGCAGCTTATCCTATGGAGCCCAAGGCAATCAGCCCCAGCATTTT. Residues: CASSLSYGAQGNQPQHF. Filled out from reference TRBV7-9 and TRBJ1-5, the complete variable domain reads DTGVSQNPRHKITKRGQNVTFRCDPISEHNRLYWYRQTLGQGPEFLTYFQNEAQLEKSRLLSDRFSAERPKGSFSTLEIQRTEQGDSAMYLCASSLSYGAQGNQPQHFGDGTRLSIL.

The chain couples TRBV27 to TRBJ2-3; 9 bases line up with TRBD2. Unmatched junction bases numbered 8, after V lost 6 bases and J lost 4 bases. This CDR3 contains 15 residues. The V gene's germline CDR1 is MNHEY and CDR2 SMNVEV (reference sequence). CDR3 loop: CASSLSGSGADTQYF. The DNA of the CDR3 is TGTGCCAGCAGCCTTAGCGGGAGCGGGGCAGATACGCAGTATTTT.

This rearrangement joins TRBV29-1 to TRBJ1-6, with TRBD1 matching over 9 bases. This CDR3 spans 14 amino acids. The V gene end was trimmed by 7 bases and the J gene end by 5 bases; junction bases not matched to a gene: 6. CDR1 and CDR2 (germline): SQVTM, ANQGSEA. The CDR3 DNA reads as TGCAGCGCCGGGACAGGGCGAAATAATTCACCCCTCCACTTT. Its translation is CSAGTGRNNSPLHF.

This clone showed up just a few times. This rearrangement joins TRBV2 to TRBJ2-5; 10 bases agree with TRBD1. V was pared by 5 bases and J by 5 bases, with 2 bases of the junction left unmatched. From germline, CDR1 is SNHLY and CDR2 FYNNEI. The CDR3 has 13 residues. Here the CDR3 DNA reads TGTGCCAGCAGTCCGACAGGGGGCGAGACCCAGTACTTC. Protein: CASSPTGGETQYF.

As DNA, the CDR3 is TGTGCCAGCAGTTTAACAGGGGGCGTCGGCACTGAAGCTTTCTTT. This encodes CASSLTGGVGTEAFF. This chain joins TRBV27 and TRBJ1-1; TRBD1 matches at 9 bases. The CDR3 runs to 15 residues. CDR1 MNHEY and CDR2 SMNVEV come from the germline V gene (reference sequence). After removal of 2 bases from V and 4 bases from J, the junction contained 5 bases not matched to a gene.

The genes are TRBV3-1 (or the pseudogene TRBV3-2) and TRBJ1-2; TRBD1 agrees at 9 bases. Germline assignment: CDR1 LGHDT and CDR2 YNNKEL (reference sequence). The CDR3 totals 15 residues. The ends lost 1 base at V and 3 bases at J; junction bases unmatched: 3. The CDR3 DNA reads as TGTGCCAGCAGCCAAGGCGGACAGGGGTACTATGGCTACACCTTC. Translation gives CASSQGGQGYYGYTF.

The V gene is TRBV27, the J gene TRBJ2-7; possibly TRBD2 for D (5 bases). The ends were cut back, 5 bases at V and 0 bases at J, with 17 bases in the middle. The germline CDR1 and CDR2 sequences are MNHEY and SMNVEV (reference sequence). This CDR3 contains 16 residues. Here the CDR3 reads CASSGQLAKSSYEQYF. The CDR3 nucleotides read TGTGCCAGCAGTGGTCAGTTAGCGAAGAGCTCCTACGAGCAGTACTTC.

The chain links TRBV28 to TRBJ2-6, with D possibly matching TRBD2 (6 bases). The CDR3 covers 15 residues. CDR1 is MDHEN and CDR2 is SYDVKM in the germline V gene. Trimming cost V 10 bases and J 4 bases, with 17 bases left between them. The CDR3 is CATRSGGSGANVLTF. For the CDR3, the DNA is TGTGCCACCAGGAGTGGAGGGTCCGGGGCCAACGTCCTGACTTTC. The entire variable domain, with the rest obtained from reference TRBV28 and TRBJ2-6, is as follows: DVKVTQSSRYLVKRTGEKVFLECVQDMDHENMFWYRQDPGLGLRLIYFSYDVKMKEKGDIPEGYSVSREKKERFSLILESASTNQTSMYLCATRSGGSGANVLTFGAGSRLTVL.

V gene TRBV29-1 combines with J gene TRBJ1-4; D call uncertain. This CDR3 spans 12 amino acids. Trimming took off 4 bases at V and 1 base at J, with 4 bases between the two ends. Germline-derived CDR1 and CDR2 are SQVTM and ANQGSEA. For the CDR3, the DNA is TGCAGCGTTGGACAAACTAATGAAAAACTGTTTTTT. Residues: CSVGQTNEKLFF. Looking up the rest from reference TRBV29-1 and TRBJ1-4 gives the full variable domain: SAVISQKPSRDICQRGTSLTIQCQVDSQVTMMFWYRQQPGQSLTLIATANQGSEATYESGFVIDKFPISRPNLTFSTLTVSNMSPEDSSIYLCSVGQTNEKLFFGSGTQLSVL.

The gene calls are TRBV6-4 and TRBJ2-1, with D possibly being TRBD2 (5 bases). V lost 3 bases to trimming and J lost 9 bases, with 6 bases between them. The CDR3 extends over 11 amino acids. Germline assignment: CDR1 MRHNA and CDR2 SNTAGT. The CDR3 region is CASSEGSEQFF. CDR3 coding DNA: TGTGCCAGCAGTGAGGGGAGTGAGCAGTTCTTC.

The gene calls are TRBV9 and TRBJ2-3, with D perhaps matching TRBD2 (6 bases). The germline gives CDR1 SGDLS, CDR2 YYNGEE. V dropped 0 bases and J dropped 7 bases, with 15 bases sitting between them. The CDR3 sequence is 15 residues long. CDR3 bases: TGTGCCAGCAGCGTAGAAGCGGGCCCCACTAATACGCAGTATTTT. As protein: CASSVEAGPTNTQYF. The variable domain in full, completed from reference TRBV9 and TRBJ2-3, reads DSGVTQTPKHLITATGQRVTLRCSPRSGDLSVYWYQQSLDQGLQFLIQYYNGEERAKGNILERFSAQQFPDLHSELNLSSLELGDSALYFCASSVEAGPTNTQYFGPGTRLTVL.

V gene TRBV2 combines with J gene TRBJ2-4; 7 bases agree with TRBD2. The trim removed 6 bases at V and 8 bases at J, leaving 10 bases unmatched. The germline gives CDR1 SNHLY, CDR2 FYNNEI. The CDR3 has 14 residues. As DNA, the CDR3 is TGTGCCAGCAGCCCGAGACTAGCTGCGGACATTCAGTACTTC. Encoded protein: CASSPRLAADIQYF.

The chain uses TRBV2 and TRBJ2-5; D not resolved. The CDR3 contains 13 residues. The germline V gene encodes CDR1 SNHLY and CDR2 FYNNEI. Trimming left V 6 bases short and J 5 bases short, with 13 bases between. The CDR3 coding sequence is TGTGCCAGCAGCCTGACAAGAAGGGAGACCCAGTACTTC. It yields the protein CASSLTRRETQYF.

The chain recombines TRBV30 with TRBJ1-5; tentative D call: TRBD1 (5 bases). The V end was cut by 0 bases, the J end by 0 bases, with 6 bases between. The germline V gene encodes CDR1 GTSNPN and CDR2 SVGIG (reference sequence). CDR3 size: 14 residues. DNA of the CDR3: TGTGCCTGGAGTGTCAGGGATAGCAATCAGCCCCAGCATTTT. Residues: CAWSVRDSNQPQHF. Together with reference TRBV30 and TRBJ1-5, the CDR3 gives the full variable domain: SQTIHQWPATLVQPVGSPLSLECTVEGTSNPNLYWYRQAAGRGLQLLFYSVGIGQISSEVPQNLSASRPQDRQFILSSKKLLLSDSGFYLCAWSVRDSNQPQHFGDGTRLSIL.